This T cell receptor (beta chain) was profiled in a study of CD8+CD57+ T cells in acquired aplastic anemia. Patients included in sequencing had previously demonstrated CD8+CD57+ cell expansion by flow cytometry. Using genomic DNA as the template, TCR beta VDJ and CDR3 profiling was carried out. MiXCR, applied by TCRdb to the reads, yields one record per CDR3 protein. The sample contains some 120,000 distinct CDR3 sequences, almost 40% of which appear only once. Germline CDR1 reads DFQATT; CDR2 reads SNEGSKA (reference sequence). CDR3 size: 15 residues. V was pared by 1 base and J by 5 bases, with 15 bases between. This clonotype showed up many times.

The sample comprised sorted CD4+, CD8+, or CD8+CD57+ T cells (not recorded which) from PBMCs. The TCR sequence derives from a human donor with aplastic anemia. The chain is built from TRBV20-1 and TRBJ1-5, with D tentatively TRBD1 (6 bases). CDR3 residues: CSARGQGKAYQPQHF. CDR3 nucleotides: TGCAGTGCTAGAGGGCAGGGGAAGGCATATCAGCCCCAGCATTTT.